This T cell receptor (beta chain) came from a study of cytomegalovirus exposure and HLA in healthy donors. Overall study findings and caveats: Analyzed later, association rates of TCRs varied across HLA loci, with DRB1 most and HLA-C fewest. One cluster of highly shared sequence variants probably arose as a sequencing artifact. Clonal expansion was found to be greater in HLA-associated TCR beta chains than in equally common others in a later analysis.

CDR1 MDHEN and CDR2 SYDVKM come from the germline V gene. The CDR3 has 12 amino acids. V was clipped by 9 bases and J by 8 bases; unmatched bases: 8. A multiplex PCR was run with 60 Vbeta primers and 13 Jbeta primers. The repertoire was sequenced with immunoSEQ multiplex PCR; TCRdb's copy has only in-frame clones and lacks some. The repertoire holds under 200,000 clones, with around 80% as singletons. Regarding this clone: Its antigen is unknown.

The specimen was PBMCs. This receptor was taken from a woman between 40 and 55 years old in good health and CMV-seronegative. The chain joins TRBV28 to TRBJ1-2, with 8 nucleotides matching TRBD1. The CDR3 DNA reads TGTGCCAGTTCGGACAGGGTGGGGGGCTACACCTTC. Amino acid sequence: CASSDRVGGYTF.